This is a list of T cell receptor beta chains from one sample in a study of blood T cell repertoires in COVID-19. Produced via immunoSEQ multiplex PCR; TCRdb's table is partial and in-frame only. The table shows hundreds of thousands of clones, with approximately 90% occurring only once. The sequenced sample was PBMCs or T cells enriched from blood (not recorded which). The receptors here all came from a man aged 40-49 years who had recovered from COVID-19. CDR3s include the opening cysteine and the closing phenylalanine or tryptophan. A D gene is named only where the DNA matches it firmly. Not every row has a clone size; where given, it reads once, few, many or a size class.

v_gene	abundance	d_gene	j_gene	CDR3aa
TRBV27	-	-	TRBJ1-1	CASSSRTVEAFF
TRBV28	-	-	TRBJ1-4	CASSFSTNEKLFF
TRBV5-1	-	-	TRBJ1-4	CASSLASGEEKLFF
TRBV2	-	TRBD2	TRBJ2-7	CASRFEQIISGNQGTYEQYF
TRBV11-3	-	-	TRBJ2-2	CASSLVGQSTGELFF
TRBV11-2	-	TRBD2	TRBJ2-2	CASSLALAGALSPGELFF
TRBV15	-	-	TRBJ2-1	CATSRDWTLSSYNEQFF
TRBV27	-	TRBD1	TRBJ1-2	CASRTLGGSIYGYTF
TRBV28	once	TRBD1	TRBJ1-6	CASSLGQATSPLHF
TRBV7-9	-	TRBD1	TRBJ2-1	CASSLGQGARNEQFF
TRBV4-1	once	-	TRBJ1-3	CASSQVGQSGNTIYF
TRBV10-3	-	-	TRBJ1-1	CAISREGDTEAFF
TRBV15	-	TRBD2	TRBJ2-3	CATSRDLGSGLAESSTDTQYF
TRBV6-5	once	-	TRBJ1-1	CASRPRGLNTEAFF
TRBV7-6	-	TRBD2	TRBJ2-1	CASSSGTSGSIEQFF
TRBV10-3	-	-	TRBJ1-4	CAISHPAGTGNEKLFF
TRBV12-3/TRBV12-4	-	-	TRBJ2-5	CASSPNQETQYF
TRBV11-1	-	TRBD1	TRBJ2-5	CASSLFLATGQETQYF
TRBV6-5	few	TRBD2	TRBJ2-7	CATSIRGLAGNEQYF
TRBV9	-	TRBD2	TRBJ2-7	CASSVVVAGGPGEQYF
TRBV19	-	-	TRBJ1-2	CASSPRRWTDSSPGGYTF
TRBV10-1	few	-	TRBJ2-1	CASSEPASYNEQFF
TRBV5-1	-	-	TRBJ1-2	CASSLVIRDTYGYTF
TRBV6-5	-	-	TRBJ1-2	CASSSGDYGYTF
TRBV4-2	-	TRBD1	TRBJ2-7	CASSPWETGTGGEQYF
TRBV10-1	-	-	TRBJ1-6	CASSSDSWSPLHF
TRBV19	-	-	TRBJ1-2	CASSLPISGYTF
TRBV6-1	-	-	TRBJ1-2	CASSEVATGWVPFNYGYTF
TRBV7-8	-	-	TRBJ1-2	CASSLIDRNYGYTF
TRBV19	once	TRBD1	TRBJ1-2	CASSLDRESRSYTF
TRBV27	-	-	TRBJ1-2	CASSLTRGGYGYTF
TRBV14	-	-	TRBJ2-7	CASSQISLQRGYEQYF
TRBV4-1	-	-	TRBJ2-1	CASSQVIPVLPSPYNEQFF
TRBV10-3	-	TRBD1	TRBJ2-7	CAISESTRGLHEQYF
TRBV7-2	-	TRBD2	TRBJ2-1	CASSLDLAGGYNEQFF
TRBV27	-	-	TRBJ1-4	CASKNAADYNEKLFF
TRBV7-3	-	TRBD2	TRBJ2-7	CASSLSASGTYEQYF
TRBV9	-	-	TRBJ1-2	CASSGPGLAIYTF
TRBV28	-	TRBD1	TRBJ2-2	CASSFRQGASGELFF
TRBV7-2	-	TRBD2	TRBJ2-7	CASSHRTGTSGTAYEQYF
TRBV3-1/TRBV3-2	-	-	TRBJ2-1	CASSQDDGGTGDYNEQFF
TRBV7-9	-	TRBD2	TRBJ2-1	CASRQSILAGATHLQFF
TRBV7-9	few	-	TRBJ1-5	CASSLVGGSNQPQHF
TRBV5-1	-	-	TRBJ2-5	CASSLSGQPYQETQYF
TRBV6-5	-	-	TRBJ1-4	CASSYRTGGNEKLFF
TRBV9	-	-	TRBJ1-1	CASRPLGRERNEAFF
TRBV9	once	-	TRBJ2-1	CASRGGEADNEQFF
TRBV5-1	-	-	TRBJ1-3	CASSLGGQISGNTIYF
TRBV7-8	-	TRBD2	TRBJ2-1	CASSPDSGLGSNEQFF
TRBV19	-	TRBD2	TRBJ2-3	CASSAPWVAGLGTDTQYF
TRBV4-1	-	-	TRBJ2-7	CASSQPRGRNSYEQYF
TRBV7-3	few	-	TRBJ1-1	CASSLDSDRRNTEAFF
TRBV7-3	-	-	TRBJ1-1	CASSHSGGNTEAFF
TRBV15	-	TRBD1	TRBJ2-7	CATSRGQGTGRKQYF
TRBV6-2/TRBV6-3	-	-	TRBJ2-7	CASSYMRVYEQYF
TRBV2	-	-	TRBJ1-4	CASTFKGLTNEKLFF
TRBV6-5	once	TRBD2	TRBJ2-5	CASSSTSGQIQETQYF
TRBV10-1	-	TRBD2	TRBJ2-1	CASRGGTIGKVGYNEQFF
TRBV9	few	TRBD2	TRBJ2-5	CASSGREGSQETQYF
TRBV4-2	-	-	TRBJ2-5	CASSQESTLRTQYF